This T cell receptor beta chain was identified during a study of blood T cell repertoires in COVID-19. Study-wide background: Some COVID-19 samples were acute and others convalescent; all came from the United States, Italy and Spain.

Germline V lookup: CDR1 MGHRA, CDR2 YSYEKL. Unmatched junction bases numbered 8, after V lost 4 bases and J lost 4 bases. The CDR3 is 15 amino acids. Original data processing: Researchers report that nucleated cell counts were estimated from reference gene primer amplification. This table comes from immunoSEQ multiplex PCR, and its TCRdb copy is limited to in-frame clones, with some not included. The V and J calls and clone size were taken over from that table, and D and trimming were inferred from the DNA. This sample has approximately 460,000 clones, with about 91% found just once. Sequencing was done on a sample of peripheral blood. The TCR was taken from a young man with COVID-19, enrolled during active disease. V usage is TRBV4-1 and J usage is TRBJ2-7, with 9 bases lining up with TRBD1. CDR3 DNA sequence: TGCGCCAGCAGCCGGGAACCGGGACAGGGTTACGAGCAGTACTTC. As protein: CASSREPGQGYEQYF.